What follows is one T cell receptor beta chain and its context. Authors' methods: Amplified reference gene primers provided the basis for estimating nucleated cell counts. Clones were read by immunoSEQ multiplex PCR, and TCRdb kept only the in-frame ones, dropping some. V and J calls and clone size are those listed in that table; D and trimming were worked out from the DNA. The sample lists about 140,000 clones, 82% occurring once. These data come from a study of blood T cell repertoires in COVID-19. About the research overall: Italy, Spain and the United States were the sources of the convalescent and acute COVID-19 samples. T cells, B-cell-depleted T cells, or PBMCs provided the cDNA or gDNA that served as material.

CDR1 SGHRS and CDR2 YFSETQ come from the germline V gene. The ends were cut back, 4 bases at V and 3 bases at J, with 14 bases in the middle. The CDR3 extends over 15 amino acids. Material: peripheral blood. The chain employs TRBV5-1 and TRBJ2-1; possibly TRBD2 for D (6 bases). This TCR was sampled from a woman aged 80 or older with acute or convalescent COVID-19. CDR3 amino acids: CASSPLADLYNEQFF. CDR3 sequence (DNA): TGCGCCAGCAGCCCATTAGCGGACCTCTACAATGAGCAGTTCTTC.